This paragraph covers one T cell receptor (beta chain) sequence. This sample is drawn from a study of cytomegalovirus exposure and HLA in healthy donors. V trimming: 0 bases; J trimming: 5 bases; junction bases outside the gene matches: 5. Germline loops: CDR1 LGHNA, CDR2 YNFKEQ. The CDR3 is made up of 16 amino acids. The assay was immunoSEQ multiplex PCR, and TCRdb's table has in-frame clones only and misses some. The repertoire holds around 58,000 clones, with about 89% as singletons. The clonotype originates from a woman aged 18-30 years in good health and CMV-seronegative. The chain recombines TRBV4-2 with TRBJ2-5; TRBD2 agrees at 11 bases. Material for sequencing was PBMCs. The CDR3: CASSQDPLAGGETQYF. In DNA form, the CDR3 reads TGTGCCAGCAGCCAAGATCCCCTAGCGGGAGGCGAGACCCAGTACTTC.